One T cell receptor (beta chain) is described in this entry. The antigen remains unidentified. Profiled with immunoSEQ multiplex PCR; TCRdb holds only in-frame clones, not every one. The top ten hold around 5.5% of the sample, which has some 350,000 clones, around 90% seen once. These data come from a study of Ad26.COV2.S vaccination and SARS-CoV-2 variants. Germline CDR1 is MGHRA and CDR2 is YSYEKL. This CDR3 is built from 13 residues. V was shortened by 0 bases and J by 0 bases, with 0 bases between the two germline ends. Treatment: around 19 received Ad26.COV2.S at low or high dose, single or two shots; about five received placebo; per-sample allocation not given. Samples came from day 63 after the first vaccine or placebo injection. Study-level findings and limits: Vaccine and placebo groups showed comparable non-spike TCR breadth.

The chain is built from TRBV4-1 and TRBJ1-5; D uncertain. Sequences were derived from peripheral blood, sampled in a trial of Ad26.COV2.S vaccine versus placebo. The clonotype comes from a person between 18 and 65 years old who received the Ad26.COV2.S COVID-19 vaccine or a placebo. The CDR3 reads CASSQDSNQPQHF. DNA for the CDR3: TGCGCCAGCAGCCAAGATAGCAATCAGCCCCAGCATTTT.